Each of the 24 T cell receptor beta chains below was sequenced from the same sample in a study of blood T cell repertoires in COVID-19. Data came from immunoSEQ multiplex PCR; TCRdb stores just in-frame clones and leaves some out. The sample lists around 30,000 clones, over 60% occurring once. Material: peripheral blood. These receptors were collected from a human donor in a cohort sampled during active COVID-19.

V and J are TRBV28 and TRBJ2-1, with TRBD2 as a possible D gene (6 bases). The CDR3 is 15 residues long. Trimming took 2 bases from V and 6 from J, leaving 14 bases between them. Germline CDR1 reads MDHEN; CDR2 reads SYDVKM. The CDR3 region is CASSLSPGVGNEQFF. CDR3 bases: TGTGCCAGCAGTTTAAGTCCGGGAGTAGGCAATGAGCAGTTCTTC.

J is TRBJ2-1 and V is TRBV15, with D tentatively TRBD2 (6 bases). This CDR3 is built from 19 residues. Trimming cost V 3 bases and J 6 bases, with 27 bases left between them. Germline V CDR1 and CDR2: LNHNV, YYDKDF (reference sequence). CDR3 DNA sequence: TGTGCCACCAGCAGCCGGCCAGGGATTGAAGGACTATTTTTCAATGAGCAGTTCTTC. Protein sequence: CATSSRPGIEGLFFNEQFF.

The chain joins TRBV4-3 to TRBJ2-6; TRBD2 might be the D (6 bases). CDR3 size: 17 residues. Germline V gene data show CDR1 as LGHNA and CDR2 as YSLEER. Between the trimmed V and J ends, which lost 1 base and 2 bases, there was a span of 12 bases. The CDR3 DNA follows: TGCGCCAGCAGCCAAGCCATATCGGGAGCTGGGGCCAACGTCCTGACTTTC. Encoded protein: CASSQAISGAGANVLTF.

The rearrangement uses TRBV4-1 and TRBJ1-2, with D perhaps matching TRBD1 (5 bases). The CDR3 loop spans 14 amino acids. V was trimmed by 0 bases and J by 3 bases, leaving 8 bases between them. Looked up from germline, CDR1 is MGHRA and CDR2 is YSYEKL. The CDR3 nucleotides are TGCGCCAGCAGCCAAGATGGGGCATACTATGGCTACACCTTC. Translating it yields CASSQDGAYYGYTF.

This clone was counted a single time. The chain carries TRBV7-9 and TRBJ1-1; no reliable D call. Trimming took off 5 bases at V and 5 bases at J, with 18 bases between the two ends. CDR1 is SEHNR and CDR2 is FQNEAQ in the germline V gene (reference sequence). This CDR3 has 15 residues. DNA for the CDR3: TGTGCCAGCAGCCCAATGAGCCGTGTGGAGACTGAAGCTTTCTTT. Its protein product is CASSPMSRVETEAFF.

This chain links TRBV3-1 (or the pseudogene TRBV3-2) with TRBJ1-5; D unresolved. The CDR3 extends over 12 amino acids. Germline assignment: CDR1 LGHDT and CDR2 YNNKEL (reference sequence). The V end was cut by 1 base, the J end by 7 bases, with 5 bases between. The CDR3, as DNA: TGTGCCAGCAGCCAAGGAGGGCAGCCCCAGCATTTT. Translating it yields CASSQGGQPQHF.

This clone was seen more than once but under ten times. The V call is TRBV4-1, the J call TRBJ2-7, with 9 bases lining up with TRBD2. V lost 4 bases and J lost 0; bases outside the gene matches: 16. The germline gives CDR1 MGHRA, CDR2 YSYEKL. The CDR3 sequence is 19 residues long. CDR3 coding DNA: TGCGCCAGCAGCCCCTACGGGACTAGCTTCATAGCGAGCTCCTACGAGCAGTACTTC. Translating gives CASSPYGTSFIASSYEQYF.

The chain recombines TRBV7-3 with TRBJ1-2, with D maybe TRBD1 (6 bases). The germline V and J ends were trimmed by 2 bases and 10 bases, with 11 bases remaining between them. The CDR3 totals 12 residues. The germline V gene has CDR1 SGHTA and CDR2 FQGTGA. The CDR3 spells CASSLDRPPYTF. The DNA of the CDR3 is TGTGCCAGCAGCTTAGACAGGCCCCCCTACACCTTC.

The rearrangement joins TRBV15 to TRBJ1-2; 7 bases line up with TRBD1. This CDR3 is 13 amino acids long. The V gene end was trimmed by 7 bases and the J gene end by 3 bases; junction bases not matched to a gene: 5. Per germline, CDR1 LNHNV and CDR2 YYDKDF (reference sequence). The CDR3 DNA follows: TGTGCCACCAACGAGGGGGCTGACTATGGCTACACCTTC. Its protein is CATNEGADYGYTF.

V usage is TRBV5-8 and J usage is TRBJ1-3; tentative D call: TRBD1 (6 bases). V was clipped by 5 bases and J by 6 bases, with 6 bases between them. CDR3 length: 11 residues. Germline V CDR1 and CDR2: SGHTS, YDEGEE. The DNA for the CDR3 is TGTGCCAGCAGGGGGGCAAACACCATATATTTT. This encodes CASRGANTIYF.

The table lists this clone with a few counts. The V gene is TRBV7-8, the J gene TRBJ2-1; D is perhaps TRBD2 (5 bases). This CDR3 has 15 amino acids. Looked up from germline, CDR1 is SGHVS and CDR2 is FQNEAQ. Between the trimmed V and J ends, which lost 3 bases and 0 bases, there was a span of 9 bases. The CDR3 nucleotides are TGTGCCAGCAGCTTCGGAGCGGTCTCCTACAATGAGCAGTTCTTC. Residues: CASSFGAVSYNEQFF.

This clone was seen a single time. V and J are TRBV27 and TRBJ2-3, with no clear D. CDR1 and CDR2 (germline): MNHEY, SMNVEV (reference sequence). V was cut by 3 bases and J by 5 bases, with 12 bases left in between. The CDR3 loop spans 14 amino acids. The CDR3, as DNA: TGTGCCAGCAGTTTTCAAGCGCTACGAGATACGCAGTATTTT. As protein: CASSFQALRDTQYF.

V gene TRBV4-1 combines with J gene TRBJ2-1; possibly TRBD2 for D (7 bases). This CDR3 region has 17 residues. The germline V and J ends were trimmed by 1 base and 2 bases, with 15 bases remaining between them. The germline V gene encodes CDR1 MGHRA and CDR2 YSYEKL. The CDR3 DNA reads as TGCGCCAGCAGCCAAGTCTTAGGCGGGGGCCCCTACAATGAGCAGTTCTTC. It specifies CASSQVLGGGPYNEQFF.

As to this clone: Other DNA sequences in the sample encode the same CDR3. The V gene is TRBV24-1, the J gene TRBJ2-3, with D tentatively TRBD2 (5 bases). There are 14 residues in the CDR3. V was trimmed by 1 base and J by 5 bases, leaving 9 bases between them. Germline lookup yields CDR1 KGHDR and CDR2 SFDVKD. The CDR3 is CATSDFGRGDTQYF. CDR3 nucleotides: TGTGCCACCAGTGATTTTGGCCGGGGAGATACGCAGTATTTT.

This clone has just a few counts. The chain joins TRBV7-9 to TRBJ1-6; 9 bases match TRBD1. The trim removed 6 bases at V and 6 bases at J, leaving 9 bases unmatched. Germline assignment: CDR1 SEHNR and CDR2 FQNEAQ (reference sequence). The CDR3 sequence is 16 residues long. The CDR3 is CASSLGQGFSNSPLHF. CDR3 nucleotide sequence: TGTGCCAGCAGTCTGGGACAGGGATTCTCTAATTCACCCCTCCACTTT.

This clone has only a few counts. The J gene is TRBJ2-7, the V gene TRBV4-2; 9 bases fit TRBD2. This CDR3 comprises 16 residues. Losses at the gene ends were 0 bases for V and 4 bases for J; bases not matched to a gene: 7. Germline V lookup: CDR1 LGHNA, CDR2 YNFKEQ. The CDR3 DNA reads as TGTGCCAGCAGCCAAGACGGTTCCCTAGCGGGATACGAGCAGTACTTC. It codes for CASSQDGSLAGYEQYF.

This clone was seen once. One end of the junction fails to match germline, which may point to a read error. This CDR3 is CASREGTGNSNQPQHF. The CDR3 region has the DNA TGTGCCAGCAGAGAAGGGACAGGGAACAGCAATCAGCCCCAGCATTTT. The J gene is TRBJ1-5, the V gene TRBV2; 9 bases agree with TRBD1. CDR1 is SNHLY, CDR2 FYNNEI, per germline. This CDR3 spans 16 amino acids.

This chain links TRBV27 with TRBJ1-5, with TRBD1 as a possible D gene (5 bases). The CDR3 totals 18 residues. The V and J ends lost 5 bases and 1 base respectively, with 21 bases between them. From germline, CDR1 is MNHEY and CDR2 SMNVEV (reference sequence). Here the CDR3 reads CASSQRPRRGVSNQPQHF. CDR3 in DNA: TGTGCCAGCAGTCAACGACCCAGAAGGGGCGTCAGCAATCAGCCCCAGCATTTT.

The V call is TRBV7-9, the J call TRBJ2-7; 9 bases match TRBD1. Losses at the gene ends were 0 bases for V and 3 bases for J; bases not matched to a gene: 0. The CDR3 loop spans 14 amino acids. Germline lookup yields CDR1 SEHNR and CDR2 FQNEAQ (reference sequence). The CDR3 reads CASSLAGQGYEQYF. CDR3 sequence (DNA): TGTGCCAGCAGCTTAGCGGGACAGGGCTACGAGCAGTACTTC.

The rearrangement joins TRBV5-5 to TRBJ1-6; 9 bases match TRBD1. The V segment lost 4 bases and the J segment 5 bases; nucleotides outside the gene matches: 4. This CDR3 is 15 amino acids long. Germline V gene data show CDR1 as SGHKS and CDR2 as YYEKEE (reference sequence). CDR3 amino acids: CASSGGTGNNSPLHF. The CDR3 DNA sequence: TGTGCCAGCAGCGGAGGGACAGGGAATAATTCACCCCTCCACTTT.

CDR3 coding DNA: TGTGCCAGCAGCAGCTTTCGGGCGGGAGTCGAAGCTTTCTTT. Encoded protein: CASSSFRAGVEAFF. J is TRBJ1-1 and V is TRBV7-9; D is unresolved. The germline CDR1 and CDR2 sequences are SEHNR and FQNEAQ (reference sequence). With 5 bases removed from V and 8 bases from J, the gap between germline ends came to 18 bases. The CDR3 spans 14 residues.

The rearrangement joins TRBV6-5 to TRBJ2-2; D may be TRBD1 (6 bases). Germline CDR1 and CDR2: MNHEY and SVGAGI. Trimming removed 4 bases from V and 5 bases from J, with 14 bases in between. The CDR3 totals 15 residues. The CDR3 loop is CASSLPSGATGELFF. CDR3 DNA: TGTGCCAGCAGTTTGCCTTCAGGGGCAACCGGGGAGCTGTTTTTT.

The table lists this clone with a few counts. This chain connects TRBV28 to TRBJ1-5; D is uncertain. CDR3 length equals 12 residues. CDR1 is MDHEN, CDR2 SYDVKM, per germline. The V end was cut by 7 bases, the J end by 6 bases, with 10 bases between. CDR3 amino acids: CASTLGSQPQHF. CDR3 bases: TGTGCCAGCACCCTAGGGAGTCAGCCCCAGCATTTT.

CDR3 sequence (DNA): TGCAGCGCCGGACATAACTACGAGCAGTACTTC. It translates to CSAGHNYEQYF. The V gene is TRBV29-1, the J gene TRBJ2-7; maybe TRBD1 (5 bases). The CDR3 length is 11 residues. Trimming stripped 7 bases from V and 3 bases from J, with 10 bases between. Looked up from germline, CDR1 is SQVTM and CDR2 is ANQGSEA.